A single sample gave rise to the 23 T cell receptor beta chains below, sequenced in a study of long-term antiretroviral therapy in people with HIV (dated by TCRdb to the early 2020s). Sequencing of the TRB variable region was done with the immunoSEQ hsTCRB v3.0 assay at survey level resolution. In its TCRdb copy, this immuneACCESS table keeps in-frame sequences only and misses some clones. Where compared with another copy, unresolved V genes explain less than half of these, and the others have no known cause. This sample has approximately 18,000 clones in its table, and around 74% of those were observed once. The top ten clonotypes cover approximately 15% of the sample. This sample comprised unsorted PBMCs, obtained 2.1 to 2.2 years before starting antiretroviral therapy. These receptors all come from a man under 40 with HIV.

The CDR3 sequence: CASSYSAVQETQYF. CDR3 nucleotide sequence: TGTGCCAGCAGTTACTCGGCAGTTCAAGAGACCCAGTACTTC. V usage is TRBV6-5 and J usage is TRBJ2-5; D is ambiguous. The V end lost 0 bases, the J end lost 2 bases, and 7 bases lay between the germline ends. Per the germline V gene, CDR1 is MNHEY and CDR2 is SVGAGI. The CDR3 is 14 residues long.

The V gene is TRBV7-9, the J gene TRBJ2-1, with a weak D call TRBD1 (6 bases). Germline V gives CDR1 SEHNR, CDR2 FQNEAQ (reference sequence). Trimming left V 4 bases short and J 1 base short, with 17 bases between. This CDR3 is built from 17 residues. The CDR3 coding sequence is TGTGCCAGCAGCTCGGACAGAACACCCAGTTCCTACAATGAGCAGTTCTTC. Translated, it gives CASSSDRTPSSYNEQFF.

The genes are TRBV11-3 and TRBJ2-2, with no clear D. Germline V gives CDR1 SGHNT, CDR2 YENEEA. Trimming pared 0 bases from V and 7 bases from J, leaving 6 bases between. The CDR3 is made up of 13 amino acids. In DNA, the CDR3 is TGTGCCAGCAGCTTAGATTTTATCGGGGAGCTGTTTTTT. Translation gives CASSLDFIGELFF.

Only a few counts were recorded for this clone. This chain links TRBV7-3 with TRBJ1-6; D possibly corresponds to TRBD1 (5 bases). This CDR3 spans 13 amino acids. Deletions cut 5 bases from V and 8 bases from J, with 10 bases between. The germline V gene encodes CDR1 SGHTA and CDR2 FQGTGA. DNA for the CDR3: TGTGCCAGCAGCCCCGGCAGGGATTCACCCCTCCACTTT. Amino acid sequence: CASSPGRDSPLHF.

This chain uses TRBV29-1 with TRBJ2-1; no reliable D call. Germline V gene lookup returns CDR1 SQVTM and CDR2 ANQGSEA. Trimming took 5 bases from V and 0 from J, leaving 2 bases between them. CDR3 size: 11 residues. The CDR3 is CSVLSYNEQFF. The CDR3 region has the DNA TGCAGCGTTCTCTCCTACAATGAGCAGTTCTTC.

This clone was observed once. The V gene is TRBV4-1, the J gene TRBJ2-2, with TRBD2 matching 10 bases. Germline V gene data show CDR1 as MGHRA and CDR2 as YSYEKL. With 2 bases clipped from V and 5 bases from J, the junction kept 11 bases outside the gene matches. The CDR3 spans 18 residues. CDR3 sequence reads: CASSQSGLAGVGTGELFF. CDR3 sequence (DNA): TGCGCCAGCAGCCAAAGTGGGCTAGCGGGAGTCGGAACCGGGGAGCTGTTTTTT.

This chain connects TRBV27 to TRBJ2-3; maybe TRBD1 (5 bases). The germline gives CDR1 MNHEY, CDR2 SMNVEV (reference sequence). Trimming removed 5 bases at V and 2 bases at J, with 8 bases between. This CDR3 comprises 13 residues. The chain's CDR3 is CASSDRVTDTQYF. CDR3 sequence (DNA): TGTGCCAGCAGTGACAGAGTCACAGATACGCAGTATTTT.

V usage is TRBV7-2 and J usage is TRBJ2-3, with 11 positions matching TRBD2. V dropped 1 base and J dropped 5; count of bases not matched to a gene: 8. This CDR3 spans 17 amino acids. Germline loops: CDR1 SGHTA, CDR2 FQGNSA. The CDR3 loop reads CASSLGASGGFGDTQYF. The CDR3 DNA sequence: TGTGCCAGCAGCTTAGGTGCTAGCGGGGGGTTTGGAGATACGCAGTATTTT. Full variable domain (rest looked up from reference TRBV7-2 and TRBJ2-3): GAGVSQSPSNKVTEKGKDVELRCDPISGHTALYWYRQSLGQGLEFLIYFQGNSAPDKSGLPSDRFSAERTGGSVSTLTIQRTQQEDSAVYLCASSLGASGGFGDTQYFGPGTRLTVL.

V usage is TRBV27 and J usage is TRBJ1-1; possible D gene TRBD1, 5 bases. Germline V gene lookup returns CDR1 MNHEY and CDR2 SMNVEV (reference sequence). V lost 5 bases to trimming and J lost 6 bases, with 19 bases between them. This CDR3 region has 15 residues. CDR3 bases: TGTGCCAGCAGTACCCATCAAGGGGAAAAGGCTGAAGCTTTCTTT. This translates into CASSTHQGEKAEAFF.

The chain has TRBV7-3 and TRBJ2-4, with D perhaps matching TRBD2 (7 bases). Trimming took off 5 bases at V and 8 bases at J, with 16 bases between the two ends. In germline, CDR1 is SGHTA, CDR2 FQGTGA. The CDR3 is 14 amino acids. CDR3 nucleotides: TGTGCCAGCAGCCAGGGCCGAGGGGGGGACATTCAGTACTTC. The encoded protein is CASSQGRGGDIQYF.

In DNA, the CDR3 is TGTGCCATCAGAGGCCTAGCGGACAATGAGCAGTTCTTC. Protein product: CAIRGLADNEQFF. The J gene is TRBJ2-1, the V gene TRBV10-3, with 7 nucleotides matching TRBD2. The CDR3 is 13 amino acids. From germline, CDR1 is ENHRY and CDR2 SYGVKD. With V trimmed by 6 bases and J by 5 bases, 4 bases remained unmatched.

This clone was recorded a few times. V and J are TRBV14 and TRBJ1-5, with 7 bases identical to TRBD1. The CDR3 has 14 residues. Germline V gives CDR1 SGHDN, CDR2 FVKESK. Trimming removed 4 bases from V and 3 bases from J; junction bases left unmatched: 3. The CDR3 here is CASSPGTVNQPQHF. Written as DNA, the CDR3 is TGTGCCAGCAGCCCCGGGACAGTCAATCAGCCCCAGCATTTT.

This chain links TRBV2 with TRBJ2-5; D possibly corresponds to TRBD2 (5 bases). Germline assignment: CDR1 SNHLY and CDR2 FYNNEI. The length of the CDR3 is 13 residues. Trimming shortened V by 7 bases and J by 3 bases, and 12 bases separated the two germline ends. Written as DNA, the CDR3 is TGTGCCAGCAACCCGGGAACCGAAGAGACCCAGTACTTC. Translation gives CASNPGTEETQYF.

The V and J genes are TRBV10-2 and TRBJ2-3; TRBD2 matches at 10 bases. Trimming took 6 bases from V and 4 from J; bases not matched to a gene: 16. The CDR3 length is 18 residues. Germline V gene sequence: CDR1 WSHSY, CDR2 SAAADI. The CDR3 coding sequence is TGCGCCAGCAGCCTTCTGAGCGGGGGGGTCGGACTGTCAGATACGCAGTATTTT. Translation: CASSLLSGGVGLSDTQYF.

This clone has a single count. The rearrangement links TRBV5-1 to TRBJ2-1, with TRBD1 matching over 7 bases. The CDR3 loop spans 13 amino acids. Germline V gene data show CDR1 as SGHRS and CDR2 as YFSETQ. The junction had 5 bases not matched to a gene; V was cut back by 4 bases and J by 7 bases. The CDR3 sequence is CASSPGQPNEQFF. The CDR3, as DNA: TGCGCCAGCAGCCCGGGACAGCCTAATGAGCAGTTCTTC.

This clone was found a few times. V gene TRBV5-4 combines with J gene TRBJ1-2; D unclear. V was clipped by 3 bases and J by 8 bases, with 11 bases between them. The germline CDR1 and CDR2 sequences are SGHNT and YYREEE (reference sequence). The CDR3 sequence is 12 residues long. The CDR3 nucleotides are TGTGCCAGCAGCTCCCGACTCGAGGGCTACACCTTC. Translated, it gives CASSSRLEGYTF.

The chain joins TRBV6-5 to TRBJ2-5; maybe TRBD1 (6 bases). The CDR3 sequence is 14 residues long. Trimming removed 1 base from V and 4 bases from J, with 10 bases in between. Germline V lookup: CDR1 MNHEY, CDR2 SVGAGI. Here the CDR3 DNA reads TGTGCCAGCAGTTACTTCCAGGGGAGAGAGACCCAGTACTTC. Its protein is CASSYFQGRETQYF.

The sample holds a few counts of this clone. The chain recombines TRBV29-1 with TRBJ2-5, with 7 bases fitting TRBD1. This CDR3 comprises 12 residues. From germline, CDR1 is SQVTM and CDR2 ANQGSEA. Germline trimming cut 7 bases from V and 2 bases from J; bases unmatched to any gene: 4. In DNA, the CDR3 is TGCAGCGCGACAGGGCTTCAAGAGACCCAGTACTTC. Translating gives CSATGLQETQYF.

The rearrangement links TRBV11-2 to TRBJ1-6; D not resolved. The CDR3 spans 16 residues. Germline V gene data show CDR1 as SGHAT and CDR2 as FQNNGV. V lost 4 bases and J lost 0, with 10 bases in between. CDR3 protein: CASSSTGSSYNSPLHF. The CDR3 DNA reads as TGTGCCAGCAGCTCGACGGGAAGCTCCTATAATTCACCCCTCCACTTT.

The chain recombines TRBV7-9 with TRBJ2-7; unclear D gene. The CDR3 loop spans 16 amino acids. With 2 bases removed from V and 4 bases from J, the gap between germline ends came to 18 bases. CDR1 is SEHNR and CDR2 is FQNEAQ in the germline V gene (reference sequence). DNA of the CDR3: TGTGCCAGCAGCTTATTTCAGGCCCCCGGCAGATACGAGCAGTACTTC. It codes for CASSLFQAPGRYEQYF.

The V and J genes are TRBV5-8 and TRBJ1-2, with D hard to call. The V and J ends lost 5 bases and 4 bases respectively, with 9 bases between them. The CDR3 runs 12 residues. Germline V gene sequence: CDR1 SGHTS, CDR2 YDEGEE. In DNA form, the CDR3 reads TGTGCCAGCAGAGGGATTTCCTATGGCTACACCTTC. Protein: CASRGISYGYTF.

This clone was seen a few times. The gene calls are TRBV9 and TRBJ2-3; D is unclear. The CDR3 runs 14 residues. With 0 bases removed from V and 3 bases from J, the gap between germline ends came to 8 bases. The germline V gene has CDR1 SGDLS and CDR2 YYNGEE. The CDR3 sequence is CASSVEGDTDTQYF. In nucleotides, the CDR3 is TGTGCCAGCAGCGTAGAAGGCGATACAGATACGCAGTATTTT.

DNA for the CDR3: TGTGCCAGCAGCTCCGGGACGACTAACTATGGCTACACCTTC. Protein: CASSSGTTNYGYTF. This sequence joins TRBV5-5 and TRBJ1-2, with a weak D call TRBD1 (5 bases). The CDR3 loop spans 14 amino acids. V was shortened by 3 bases and J by 0 bases, with 9 bases between the two germline ends. Germline values: CDR1 SGHKS, CDR2 YYEKEE (reference sequence).